Detailed here is one T cell receptor (beta chain). The sample is drawn from a study of blood T cell repertoires in COVID-19. Study as a whole: Material from acute and convalescent COVID-19 was sourced from the United States, Italy and Spain. PBMCs, B-cell-depleted T cells, or T cells provided the cDNA or gDNA that made up the material.

This CDR3 is 14 amino acids long. V was cut by 6 bases and J by 5 bases, with 16 bases left in between. As handled by the study authors: Estimates of nucleated cell counts were drawn from the amplification of reference gene primers. TCRdb keeps only in-frame clones here, not all; method: immunoSEQ multiplex PCR. V and J calls and clone size are as listed in that table; D and trimming were resolved from the DNA. The sample gives about 130,000 clones, around 80% of which show up once; roughly 4% is in the top ten. The chain joins TRBV6-7 to TRBJ1-2; D gene uncertain. TRBV6-7 is an open reading frame, and its role is uncertain. The specimen sequenced was peripheral blood. The receptor's source is a woman in her forties or fifties with acute or convalescent COVID-19. This CDR3 is CASSPDPRDYGYTF. Written as DNA, the CDR3 is TGTGCCAGCAGCCCCGATCCCCGCGATTATGGCTACACCTTC.